The rows below give T cell receptor beta chains drawn from one sample of a study of shared clonotypes between healthy human individuals. Here immunoSEQ multiplex PCR was the method, and the copy in TCRdb shows in-frame clones only, minus some. The data hold roughly 1 million clones, with about three quarters observed a single time. Sequencing used memory CD4+ T cells sorted from blood. The source of these receptors is a man younger than 30 in good health. Each CDR3 is given with its conserved first and last residue. A D gene is named only where the DNA matches it firmly. Clone size is shown for a subset of rows, as once, few, many or a class of expanded clone.

>TRBD2|TRBV7-9|TRBJ2-7|.
TGTGCCAGCAGCTTAAGGGTCGCGGGAGCAGCCTACGAGCAGTACTTC
CASSLRVAGAAYEQYF
>TRBD1|TRBV6-5|TRBJ1-2|once
TGTGCCAGCAGTACGGGACAGGGTCGTTATGGCTACACCTTC
CASSTGQGRYGYTF
>TRBD2|TRBV2|TRBJ2-3|once
TGTGCCAGCAGTGTGGGACTAGCGGGAGCATGGGATACGCAGTATTTT
CASSVGLAGAWDTQYF
>.|TRBV23-1|TRBJ2-6|.
TGCGCCAGCAGTTTAAGCAAGCAACAAAGTCGGGCCAACGTCCTGACTTTC
CASSLSKQQSRANVLTF
>.|TRBV6-1|TRBJ1-5|.
TGTGCCAGCATGGGACTGGGGAATCAGCCCCAGCATTTT
CASMGLGNQPQHF
>.|TRBV18|TRBJ2-1|few
TGTGCCAGCTCACCAGAAGCTGGTGAGCAGTTCTTC
CASSPEAGEQFF
>.|TRBV5-1|TRBJ1-4|.
TGCGCCAGCAGCTTGGGCCAAGGGAGAGTCGCTAATGAAAAACTGTTTTTT
CASSLGQGRVANEKLFF
>TRBD1|TRBV30|TRBJ2-1|.
TGTGCCTGGAACGCAGGCCGACAGGGTAACAATGAGCAGTTCTTC
CAWNAGRQGNNEQFF
>TRBD2|TRBV13|TRBJ2-7|.
TGTGCCAGCAGCCTCTGGGGGGGAGGGCGGATCGCCGAGCAGTACTTC
CASSLWGGGRIAEQYF
>TRBD1|TRBV27|TRBJ2-3|.
TGTGCCAGCAGCTTTACAGGGGCCCCTTCGGATACGCAGTATTTT
CASSFTGAPSDTQYF
>.|TRBV5-4|TRBJ2-7|once
TGTGCCAGCAGCTCCCAATTAGTCCCCTACGAGCAGTACTTC
CASSSQLVPYEQYF
>TRBD2|TRBV4-1|TRBJ2-1|.
TGCGCCAGCAGCCAAGCCGGGACTAGCTTCGACAATGAGCAGTTCTTC
CASSQAGTSFDNEQFF
>TRBD1|TRBV19|TRBJ1-3|.
TGTGCCAGTACCATCTCGACAGGGGGAAACACCATATATTTT
CASTISTGGNTIYF
>.|TRBV19|TRBJ2-7|.
TGTGCCAGTAGTCCGCGAGGGGATCGCATCATCGAACAGTACTTC
CASSPRGDRIIEQYF
>TRBD1|TRBV10-3|TRBJ1-2|.
TGTGCCATCAGTGAGATACAGGGGGCGGATGGCTACACCTTC
CAISEIQGADGYTF
>.|TRBV13|TRBJ2-5|.
TGTGCCAGCAGCTTTCTGGGGCCTGGAGAGACCCAGTACTTC
CASSFLGPGETQYF
>.|TRBV27|TRBJ1-2|.
TGTGCCAGCAGGACTAACTATGGCTACACCTTC
CASRTNYGYTF
>TRBD1|TRBV5-1|TRBJ1-3|.
TGCGCCAGCAGCCCCGGGACAGGGTTCGGAAACACCATATATTTT
CASSPGTGFGNTIYF
>TRBD1|TRBV6-4|TRBJ2-3|.
TGTGCCAGCAGTGACGGTGTCAGGGGGGATACGCAGTATTTT
CASSDGVRGDTQYF
>TRBD1|TRBV6-5|TRBJ1-1|.
TGTGCCAGCAGGGCAGGGGGTAAAGCTTTCTTT
CASRAGGKAFF
>.|TRBV5-1|TRBJ1-1|.
TGCGCCAGCAGCTCAAATCCGAACACTGAAGCTTTCTTT
CASSSNPNTEAFF
>TRBD2|TRBV2|TRBJ2-1|.
TGTGCCAGCAGTACTATTATAGCGGGGCTCCGTAACAATGAGCAGTTCTTC
CASSTIIAGLRNNEQFF
>TRBD2|TRBV7-2|TRBJ2-3|.
TGTGCCAGCAGCTGGACTAGCGGGGGATCAGGTACAGATACGCAGTATTTT
CASSWTSGGSGTDTQYF
>.|TRBV30|TRBJ2-3|.
TGTGCCTGGAGTGTATGGAGCGGTAGCACAGATACGCAGTATTTT
CAWSVWSGSTDTQYF
>TRBD1|TRBV19|TRBJ1-4|once
TGTGCCAGTACCCTACAGGGGACCACAACTAATGAAAAACTGTTTTTT
CASTLQGTTTNEKLFF
>TRBD2|TRBV7-9|TRBJ2-3|.
TGTGCCAGCAGTCAACTAGCGGGAGGGCCTCGTTCAGATACGCAGTATTTT
CASSQLAGGPRSDTQYF
>TRBD1|TRBV2|TRBJ1-2|.
TGTGCCAGCAGTCAAACTGGACAGGCGGTCTATGGCTACACCTTC
CASSQTGQAVYGYTF
>.|TRBV6-1|TRBJ2-5|.
TGTGCCAGCAGTGAAGTAATAGTAGGGGAGACCCAGTACTTC
CASSEVIVGETQYF
>.|TRBV4-3|TRBJ2-3|.
TGCGCCAGCAGCCAAGATCGAGCGGGCCACAGAGCAGATACGCAGTATTTT
CASSQDRAGHRADTQYF
>TRBD1|TRBV7-9|TRBJ1-2|few
TGTGCCAGCAGCTACGGACAGGACCTAGCTAACTATGGCTACACCTTC
CASSYGQDLANYGYTF
>TRBD2|TRBV4-3|TRBJ2-3|.
TGCGCCAGCAGCCTCCAACTAGCGGGAGGGCCCGCAGATACGCAGTATTTT
CASSLQLAGGPADTQYF
>.|TRBV7-9|TRBJ1-2|.
TGTGCCAGCAGCCCGGGGGACTTTCGAGGGGACTATGGCTACACCTTC
CASSPGDFRGDYGYTF
>.|TRBV11-3|TRBJ2-2|.
TGTGCCAGCAGCCCGAGGGTAGGGGAGAACACCGGGGAGCTGTTTTTT
CASSPRVGENTGELFF
>.|TRBV10-2|TRBJ1-6|.
TGCGCCAGCAGTGAGTCTCGGAATTCACCCCTCCACTTT
CASSESRNSPLHF
>TRBD1|TRBV14|TRBJ1-4|.
TGTGCCAGCAGCCCAGGGGGCGCGGCTGAAAAACTGTTTTTT
CASSPGGAAEKLFF
>.|TRBV7-2|TRBJ1-2|.
TGTGCCAGCAGCTCCGGCTTCGGCATTTATGGCTACACCTTC
CASSSGFGIYGYTF
>.|TRBV15|TRBJ2-1|.
TGTGCCACCAGCAGAGCTAATAAACCCGGGGCCAATGAGCAGTTCTTC
CATSRANKPGANEQFF
>TRBD1|TRBV19|TRBJ2-3|few
TGTGCCAGTAGTATAAGGGACAGGTTCACAGATACGCAGTATTTT
CASSIRDRFTDTQYF
>TRBD2|TRBV5-1|TRBJ2-1|.
TGCGCCAGCAGCTCTTGGACTAGCGGGACCCTGGCCAATGAGCAGTTCTTC
CASSSWTSGTLANEQFF
>.|TRBV11-3|TRBJ1-1|few
TGTGCCAGCAGCTTGACAGGAATCACTGAAGCTTTCTTT
CASSLTGITEAFF
>.|TRBV27|TRBJ2-1|.
TGTGCCAGCAGTTTAATGGGGGCCCTAAAAGAGCAGTTCTTC
CASSLMGALKEQFF
>.|TRBV30|TRBJ1-1|.
TGTGCCTGGAGTGGGGAGAACACTGAAGCTTTCTTT
CAWSGENTEAFF
>TRBD1|TRBV6-4|TRBJ1-2|.
TGTGCCAGCAGTGACCCTACGGAGAACAGGGGCCTCTATGGCTACACCTTC
CASSDPTENRGLYGYTF
>TRBD1|TRBV28|TRBJ2-7|few
TGTGCCAGCAGACACCGGGACAGCTCAATCTACGAGCAGTACTTC
CASRHRDSSIYEQYF
>TRBD2|TRBV25-1|TRBJ2-2|few
TGTGCCAGCTCTTACTATGCGGGAGGACGGAGCACCGGGGAGCTGTTTTTT
CASSYYAGGRSTGELFF
>TRBD2|TRBV30|TRBJ2-7|.
TGTGCCTGGAGTGTAAGCGGGAGGAGTGGGACCTACGAGCAGTACTTC
CAWSVSGRSGTYEQYF
>TRBD2|TRBV7-9|TRBJ2-5|few
TGTGCCAGCAGACCTAGCGGGAGTGAGACCCAGTACTTC
CASRPSGSETQYF
>TRBD1|TRBV4-1|TRBJ1-4|once
TGCGCCAGCAGCCAAGTTTGGGGGGGACAGGCAACTAATGAAAAACTGTTTTTT
CASSQVWGGQATNEKLFF
>TRBD1|TRBV30|TRBJ1-5|.
TGTGCCTGGTCCGGGGACAGGGGAGCGAATCAGCCCCAGCATTTT
CAWSGDRGANQPQHF
>.|TRBV2|TRBJ2-7|.
TGTGCCAGCAGTGGCCAGGGAACCGAGCAGTACTTC
CASSGQGTEQYF
>TRBD1|TRBV6-5|TRBJ2-7|.
TGTGCCAGCAGTCCCGGGACAGGGGCTCTCGAGCAGTACTTC
CASSPGTGALEQYF
>.|TRBV27|TRBJ2-3|.
TGTGCCAGCAGATCCAATAGGGGTGCTTCACTCGCAGATACGCAGTATTTT
CASRSNRGASLADTQYF